Listed below are T cell receptor beta chains from one sample, sequenced in a study of T-cell reconstitution after alpha-beta-depleted transplantation in children. TCRdb processed the PCR reads anew with MiXCR; each CDR3 protein has one entry. The table shows some 120,000 distinct CDR3 sequences, with 8.5% to 10% occurring only once. The starting material was PBMCs, mostly from graft donor cells, obtained 180 days after TCRalphabeta/CD19-depleted stem cell transplant. The receptor source for this set is a girl in the first two years of life who had a stem cell transplant for combined immunodeficiency, so the T cells may come from the graft donor. The CDR3 runs from the conserved cysteine through the conserved F or W. Fields, in order: clone size, V gene, J gene, D gene, CDR3 protein, CDR3 DNA. D genes are given only for firm matches. Some rows have no size entry. The others give once, few or many, or a class for an expanded clone.

few	TRBV6-2/TRBV6-3	TRBJ2-3	.	CASTVRRAGDTQYF	TGTGCCAGCACCGTACGGAGAGCTGGAGATACGCAGTATTTT
.	TRBV20-1	TRBJ2-6	TRBD1	CSARDRARVSGANVLTF	TGCAGTGCTCGGGACAGGGCGAGGGTCTCTGGGGCCAACGTCCTGACTTTC
.	TRBV30	TRBJ1-2	.	CAWRAAGAGYTF	TGTGCCTGGAGGGCGGCCGGGGCTGGCTACACCTTC
many	TRBV5-1	TRBJ2-5	TRBD1	CASSLVLGTGGQETQYF	TGCGCCAGCAGCTTGGTTTTGGGGACAGGGGGACAAGAGACCCAGTACTTC
few	TRBV12-5	TRBJ2-3	.	CASGSVLPNFTDTQYF	TGTGCTAGTGGTTCGGTTCTCCCTAACTTCACAGATACGCAGTATTTT
.	TRBV7-2	TRBJ1-5	.	CASSLNWVESNQPQHF	TGTGCCAGCAGCTTAAATTGGGTGGAGAGCAATCAGCCCCAGCATTTT
few	TRBV11-2	TRBJ1-6	.	CASSLAQVRRSDSPLHF	TGTGCCAGCAGCTTAGCCCAGGTCCGACGATCGGATTCACCCCTCCACTTT
.	TRBV29-1	TRBJ2-5	TRBD2	CSAGRAGPQETQYF	TGCAGCGCCGGGAGGGCTGGGCCGCAAGAGACCCAGTACTTC
.	TRBV5-1	TRBJ1-6	TRBD1	CASSLQTGNSPLHF	TGCGCCAGCAGCTTGCAGACAGGGAATTCACCCCTCCACTTT
few	TRBV7-2	TRBJ2-7	TRBD2	CASSPGGRSVHEQYF	TGTGCCAGCAGCCCGGGCGGGAGATCCGTCCACGAGCAGTACTTC
many	TRBV12-3/TRBV12-4	TRBJ1-1	.	CASSPTGIDTEAFF	TGTGCCAGCAGTCCTACAGGGATTGACACTGAAGCTTTCTTT
few	TRBV12-3/TRBV12-4	TRBJ2-7	.	CASSLEGGFSYEQYF	TGTGCCAGCAGTTTAGAGGGGGGGTTCTCCTACGAGCAGTACTTC
.	TRBV10-3	TRBJ2-7	TRBD1	CATSPGTVYEQYF	TGTGCCACGTCCCCCGGGACAGTCTACGAGCAGTACTTC
few	TRBV12-3/TRBV12-4	TRBJ1-2	.	CASSFGGEAAFGYTF	TGTGCCAGCAGTTTTGGAGGAGAGGCGGCCTTTGGCTACACCTTC
few	TRBV6-6	TRBJ1-2	.	CASRDPGDYGYTF	TGTGCCAGCCGCGATCCAGGGGACTATGGCTACACCTTC
few	TRBV29-1	TRBJ1-1	.	CSADEGQAFF	TGCAGCGCTGACGAGGGCCAGGCTTTCTTT
.	TRBV12-3/TRBV12-4	TRBJ1-6	.	CASTWASANSPLHF	TGTGCCAGCACCTGGGCTTCTGCGAATTCACCCCTCCACTTT
many	TRBV28	TRBJ1-6	TRBD1	CASSPHKGQVYNSPLHF	TGTGCCAGCAGCCCCCATAAAGGACAGGTGTATAATTCACCCCTCCACTTT
few	TRBV20-1	TRBJ1-2	TRBD1	CSAGQGGNYGYTF	TGCAGTGCCGGACAGGGTGGGAACTATGGCTACACCTTC
.	TRBV10-3	TRBJ2-3	.	CAISESQRPGDTQYF	TGTGCCATCAGTGAGTCCCAGAGGCCTGGAGATACGCAGTATTTT
many	TRBV20-1	TRBJ1-4	.	CSARQGFNEKLFF	TGCAGTGCTAGACAGGGTTTTAATGAAAAACTGTTTTTT
few	TRBV12-3/TRBV12-4	TRBJ2-7	.	CASTLGGSGYEQYF	TGTGCCAGCACCCTTGGGGGGTCGGGCTACGAGCAGTACTTC
many	TRBV20-1	TRBJ2-5	TRBD1	CSARQGASQETQYF	TGCAGTGCTAGACAGGGGGCTTCGCAAGAGACCCAGTACTTC
.	TRBV30	TRBJ2-6	.	CAWSVLPLRANVLTF	TGTGCCTGGAGTGTACTCCCCCTTAGGGCCAACGTCCTGACTTTC
.	TRBV19	TRBJ1-4	.	CASSSGTVNEKLFF	TGTGCCAGTAGTTCGGGAACAGTAAATGAAAAACTGTTTTTT
few	TRBV7-8	TRBJ2-3	.	CASSLGASTDTQYF	TGTGCCAGCAGCTTAGGGGCCTCCACAGATACGCAGTATTTT
once	TRBV5-5	TRBJ2-5	.	CASSAYRELWETQYF	TGTGCCAGCAGCGCCTACAGGGAGTTGTGGGAGACCCAGTACTTC
.	TRBV6-1	TRBJ1-5	.	CASRQGVHQPQHF	TGTGCCAGCAGGCAAGGGGTTCATCAGCCCCAGCATTTT
.	TRBV20-1	TRBJ2-3	TRBD2	CSAWPGLAGAKGTDTQYF	TGCAGTGCTTGGCCTGGACTAGCGGGGGCTAAGGGCACAGATACGCAGTATTTT
few	TRBV18	TRBJ2-1	TRBD1	CASSLRTGYFNEQFF	TGTGCCAGCTCCCTCAGGACAGGATACTTCAATGAGCAGTTCTTC
few	TRBV5-1	TRBJ2-2	.	CASSSHRTPIHFNVNTGELFF	TGCGCCAGCAGCAGCCACAGGACCCCGATTCACTTCAACGTGAACACCGGGGAGCTGTTTTTT
few	TRBV27	TRBJ1-2	TRBD1	CASRTGNYGYTF	TGTGCCAGCAGGACAGGGAACTATGGCTACACCTTC
.	TRBV7-9	TRBJ2-7	TRBD2	CASSPPSGRAPSEQYF	TGTGCCAGCAGCCCACCTAGCGGGAGGGCTCCCAGCGAGCAGTACTTC
many	TRBV24-1	TRBJ2-1	.	CATSETWDEQFF	TGTGCCACCAGTGAAACGTGGGATGAGCAGTTCTTC
many	TRBV7-2	TRBJ2-7	.	CASSGQALLPEQYF	TGTGCCAGCAGCGGCCAAGCCCTCCTTCCAGAGCAGTACTTC
few	TRBV5-6	TRBJ2-2	.	CASRPFRQSISNTGELFF	TGTGCCAGCAGACCCTTTAGACAGTCTATATCGAACACCGGGGAGCTGTTTTTT
few	TRBV28	TRBJ1-2	.	CASSSIRGSGGYTF	TGTGCCAGCAGTTCGATCAGGGGTAGCGGGGGCTACACCTTC
many	TRBV20-1	TRBJ2-5	.	CSARTAGQETQYF	TGCAGTGCTAGAACGGCAGGACAAGAGACCCAGTACTTC
.	TRBV7-2	TRBJ2-2	.	CASSLVGDSRTGELFF	TGTGCCAGCAGCTTAGTAGGGGACTCTCGTACCGGGGAGCTGTTTTTT
few	TRBV5-1	TRBJ2-1	TRBD1	CASETGIPYNEQFF	TGCGCCAGCGAGACAGGGATTCCCTACAATGAGCAGTTCTTC
few	TRBV6-1	TRBJ1-6	.	CASGRASNSPLHF	TGTGCCAGCGGCCGGGCCTCAAATTCACCCCTCCACTTT
many	TRBV5-1	TRBJ1-5	TRBD1	CASSLTGGGGQPQHF	TGCGCCAGCAGCTTGACAGGGGGCGGAGGACAGCCCCAGCATTTT
many	TRBV6-1	TRBJ2-7	.	CASSPNQVSYEQYF	TGTGCCAGCAGCCCCAACCAGGTATCATACGAGCAGTACTTC
.	TRBV6-5	TRBJ2-1	TRBD2	CASSYPTSGSITYNEQFF	TGTGCCAGCAGTTACCCGACTAGCGGGAGTATCACCTACAATGAGCAGTTCTTC